The T cell receptor (beta chain) described here comes from a study of cytomegalovirus exposure and HLA in healthy donors. Study-wide context: One earlier analysis, a look at approximately 190 million T cells, found some 110 million unique TCR beta sequences.

The length of the CDR3 is 16 residues. The junction had 13 bases not matched to a gene; V was cut back by 7 bases and J by 3 bases. Germline values: CDR1 SGHNT, CDR2 YENEEA. The study sampled nominally healthy donors, though unrecorded immune exposures were likely. Primers for the PCR totalled 60 Vbeta and 13 Jbeta. Sequencing used immunoSEQ multiplex PCR; TCRdb keeps in-frame clones, though not all of them. The table includes approximately 190,000 clones, more than 75% detected once. The sequenced sample consisted of PBMCs. This rearrangement joins TRBV11-3 to TRBJ2-5, with 8 bases identical to TRBD2. This TCR derives from a woman aged 18-30 years in good health and CMV-seronegative. The CDR3 here is CASILKEGGGKETQYF. Written as DNA, the CDR3 is TGTGCCAGCATCCTTAAAGAAGGCGGGGGGAAAGAGACCCAGTACTTC.